Listed here is a single T cell receptor (beta chain). The source of the sample is a study of blood T cell repertoires in COVID-19. The wider study: Italy, Spain and the United States were the sources of the convalescent and acute COVID-19 samples.

Some clones are missing from TCRdb's copy, which holds only in-frame ones; the method was immunoSEQ multiplex PCR. The sample consists of some 77,000 clones, about 79% of them appearing once. Germline CDR1 and CDR2: PRHDT and FYEKMQ (reference sequence). V lost 3 bases to trimming and J lost 8 bases, with 11 bases between them. CDR3 length: 13 amino acids. This receptor was obtained from a man aged 65 to 79 with acute or convalescent COVID-19. Sequences were obtained from peripheral blood. The genes are TRBV13 and TRBJ2-1, with D perhaps matching TRBD1 (6 bases). The CDR3 protein is CASSFEGVDEQFF. In nucleotides, the CDR3 is TGTGCCAGCAGCTTCGAGGGGGTGGATGAGCAGTTCTTC.